This TCR beta chain comes out of a study of T cell repertoires in ileal Crohn's disease. Overall study results and limits: Every patient over 26.8% clonality showed endoscopic recurrence.

The method was immunoSEQ multiplex PCR; TCRdb's version includes in-frame clones alone and lacks a portion of them. The sample contains roughly 29,000 clones, about four fifths of which appear only once. About this clone: Its antigen is unidentified. At one end, the junction sequence differs from germline, possibly due to a read error.

Germline V CDR1 and CDR2: PRHDT, FYEKMQ (reference sequence). The CDR3 loop spans 18 amino acids. This chain joins TRBV13 and TRBJ2-6, with 12 bases lining up with TRBD2. The sequenced sample consisted of ileal tissue. This TCR was sampled from an adult with Crohn's disease. CDR3 amino acids: CASSLSPSGRAGANVPTF. The DNA for the CDR3 is TGTGCCAGCAGCTTATCTCCTAGCGGGAGGGCTGGGGCCAACGTCCCGACTTTC.